Listed below are T cell receptor beta chains from one sample, sequenced in a study of blood T cell repertoires in COVID-19. TCRdb's table, derived via immunoSEQ multiplex PCR, lists solely in-frame clones and lacks some. The data hold over 600,000 clones, with more than 80% observed a single time. The sequencing input was peripheral blood. The receptors were gathered from a woman aged 18-35 years with acute or convalescent COVID-19. CDR3s include the opening cysteine and the closing phenylalanine or tryptophan. The D gene is left open where the match is weak. Rows may omit the clone size; those that give it use once, few, many or a size class.

D	V	size	J	length	DNA	CDR3
.	TRBV24-1	.	TRBJ2-5	13	TGTGCCACCAGTGAGTGGGGAGAGGAGACCCAGTACTTC	CATSEWGEETQYF
.	TRBV21-1	.	TRBJ2-3	16	TGTGCCAGCAGCTTGGGGGACAAGGCAAGCACAGATACGCAGTATTTT	CASSLGDKASTDTQYF
.	TRBV12-3/TRBV12-4	.	TRBJ2-2	13	TGTGCCAGCAGTTTGACAGAAACCGGGGAGCTGTTTTTT	CASSLTETGELFF
.	TRBV2	.	TRBJ1-1	14	TGTGCCAGCAGTGGGGGCGACACAAACACTGAAGCTTTCTTT	CASSGGDTNTEAFF
.	TRBV30	once	TRBJ1-1	13	TGTGCCTGGGCCGGGGGGGCGAGAACTGAAGCTTTCTTT	CAWAGGARTEAFF
TRBD1	TRBV19	.	TRBJ1-1	16	TGTGCCAGTAGTCCCCGGAAGGGGGCCATGAACACTGAAGCTTTCTTT	CASSPRKGAMNTEAFF
TRBD1	TRBV29-1	.	TRBJ2-1	14	TGCAGCGTTGAATCCCATTACATTGGGGACAGACCGTTCTTC	CSVESHYIGDRPFF
.	TRBV4-1	.	TRBJ1-4	14	TGCGCCAGCAGAACAGGGAATTCCGGTGAAAAACTGTTTTTT	CASRTGNSGEKLFF
.	TRBV6-5	.	TRBJ2-7	14	TGTGCCAGCAGCACACAGGGTAGCTCCTACGAGCAGTACTTC	CASSTQGSSYEQYF
TRBD1	TRBV5-5	.	TRBJ1-1	15	TGTGCCAGCAGCTTGGGAGGGGGCCAGGCACCTGAAGCTTTCTTT	CASSLGGGQAPEAFF
TRBD1	TRBV7-8	.	TRBJ2-2	16	TGTGCCAGCAGGCCCCGGGACAGGGTTTATTCCGGGGAGCTGTTTTTT	CASRPRDRVYSGELFF
.	TRBV12-5	.	TRBJ2-1	13	TGTGCTAGTGGTTTGTCCCTAGCCAATGAGCAGTTCTTC	CASGLSLANEQFF
.	TRBV4-1	.	TRBJ1-1	15	TGCGCCAGCAGCCAAGATCACGGTAGGGGCACTGAAGCTTTCTTT	CASSQDHGRGTEAFF
TRBD1	TRBV19	.	TRBJ1-5	13	TGTGCCAGTAGTATATCAGGGGGCCAGCCCCAGCATTTT	CASSISGGQPQHF
.	TRBV27	.	TRBJ1-1	15	TGTGCCAGTTGTCGCCAGGGGTTATGGGACACTGAAGCTTTCTTT	CASCRQGLWDTEAFF
TRBD1	TRBV9	.	TRBJ1-5	15	TGTGCCAGCAGCGCTACAGGGGGCAGCAATCAGCCCCAGCATTTT	CASSATGGSNQPQHF
.	TRBV7-6	.	TRBJ1-1	13	TGTGCCAGCAGCTTAAAGGGGTCCACTGAAGCTTTCTTT	CASSLKGSTEAFF
TRBD1	TRBV7-9	.	TRBJ2-1	15	TGTGCCAGCCCCATCACAGGGGGCGCGTCGAATGAGCAGTTCTTC	CASPITGGASNEQFF
.	TRBV2	.	TRBJ2-7	14	TGTGCCAGCGAAGGACGGGACATAACCTACGAGCAGTACTTC	CASEGRDITYEQYF
TRBD1	TRBV6-2/TRBV6-3	.	TRBJ2-2	18	TGTGCCAGCAGTTACTCGGGGCGACAGGGGATGAACACCGGGGAGCTGTTTTTT	CASSYSGRQGMNTGELFF
.	TRBV9	.	TRBJ1-3	16	TGTGCCAGCAGCGTAGGGAGGGAAGCGGCTGGAAACACCATATATTTT	CASSVGREAAGNTIYF
.	TRBV12-3/TRBV12-4	.	TRBJ1-5	12	TGTGCCAGCAGTTCAGGGTTTCAGCCCCAGCATTTT	CASSSGFQPQHF
TRBD1	TRBV29-1	.	TRBJ2-7	15	TGCAGCGTTGTTGCCAGTCGACAGGGGTACTACGAGCAGTACTTC	CSVVASRQGYYEQYF
.	TRBV5-6	.	TRBJ2-7	12	TGTGCCAGCAGCTATGGCCCCTACGAGCAGTACTTC	CASSYGPYEQYF
TRBD1	TRBV7-2	.	TRBJ1-3	17	TGTGCCAGCAGCCTATGGACAGGGAGTTTGGTAGGAAACACCATATATTTT	CASSLWTGSLVGNTIYF
.	TRBV18	few	TRBJ1-3	15	TGTGCCAGCTCACCAATGGGGGCGCGAGGAAACACCATATATTTT	CASSPMGARGNTIYF
.	TRBV6-1	.	TRBJ2-1	16	TGTGCCAGCAGTGAATGGGCGGGGGCCCCTAACAATGAGCAGTTCTTC	CASSEWAGAPNNEQFF
.	TRBV6-5	.	TRBJ1-1	11	TGTGCCAACCTAGACAGGTCGGAAGCTTTCTTT	CANLDRSEAFF
TRBD1	TRBV27	.	TRBJ2-7	16	TGTGCCAGCAGTACCCTAGGGGAACAGGGGGCGCGGGAGCAGTACTTC	CASSTLGEQGAREQYF
TRBD2	TRBV7-8	.	TRBJ2-4	16	TGTGCCAGCAGCTTTAGCGGGGGCGCTGCCAAAAACATTCAGTACTTC	CASSFSGGAAKNIQYF
.	TRBV2	.	TRBJ2-7	15	TGTGCCAGCAAGTCAGCCGGGACCGGGGGATACGAGCAGTACTTC	CASKSAGTGGYEQYF
.	TRBV6-5	.	TRBJ1-2	14	TGTGCCAGCGGCATGGGAGGGGTTAACTATGGCTACACCTTC	CASGMGGVNYGYTF
.	TRBV28	.	TRBJ1-1	15	TGTGCCAGCAGTTTACCGGCAGCGGGGAGGACTGAAGCTTTCTTT	CASSLPAAGRTEAFF
TRBD1	TRBV29-1	.	TRBJ2-7	13	TGCAGCGTTGAGGGGACAGGGATCCACGAGCAGTACTTC	CSVEGTGIHEQYF
TRBD2	TRBV7-2	.	TRBJ2-4	16	TGTGCCAGCAGCCCGGTAGCGGGGGGAGGAAAAAACATTCAGTACTTC	CASSPVAGGGKNIQYF
.	TRBV5-1	.	TRBJ2-7	12	TGCGCCAGCAGCTCCTTGACAGGCGAGCAGTACTTC	CASSSLTGEQYF
TRBD1	TRBV5-1	once	TRBJ2-1	13	TGCGCCAGCAGCCCGGGACAGTTCGATGAGCAGTTCTTC	CASSPGQFDEQFF
.	TRBV2	.	TRBJ2-7	12	TGTGCCGTACAGGTGCTCTCCTACGAGCAGTACTTC	CAVQVLSYEQYF
.	TRBV6-5	.	TRBJ2-3	13	TGTGCCAGCACGCCAGGGGATATAGATACGCAGTATTTT	CASTPGDIDTQYF
.	TRBV10-3	.	TRBJ1-6	16	TGTGCCATCAGTGCCAAGCAAACAGGGCAGCGTTCACCCCTCCACTTT	CAISAKQTGQRSPLHF
TRBD2	TRBV7-2	.	TRBJ2-5	15	TGTGCCAGCAGCTTAGCAGGGCGCGGGGGAGAGACCCAGTACTTC	CASSLAGRGGETQYF
TRBD1	TRBV5-1	.	TRBJ2-3	13	TGCGCCAGCAGCCAGTGGACAGGGGATACGCAGTATTTT	CASSQWTGDTQYF